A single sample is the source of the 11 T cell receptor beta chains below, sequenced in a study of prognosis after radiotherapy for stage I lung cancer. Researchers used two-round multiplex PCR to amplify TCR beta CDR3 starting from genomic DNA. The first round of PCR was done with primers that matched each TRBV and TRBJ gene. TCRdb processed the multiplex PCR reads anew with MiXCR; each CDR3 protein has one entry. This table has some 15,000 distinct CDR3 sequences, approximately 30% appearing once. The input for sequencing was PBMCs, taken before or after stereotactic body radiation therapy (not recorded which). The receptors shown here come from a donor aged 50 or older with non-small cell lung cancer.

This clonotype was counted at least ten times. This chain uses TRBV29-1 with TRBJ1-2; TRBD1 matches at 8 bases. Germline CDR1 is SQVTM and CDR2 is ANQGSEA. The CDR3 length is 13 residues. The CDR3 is CIGSDRESYGYTF. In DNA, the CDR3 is TGCATCGGATCGGACAGGGAATCCTATGGCTACACCTTC.

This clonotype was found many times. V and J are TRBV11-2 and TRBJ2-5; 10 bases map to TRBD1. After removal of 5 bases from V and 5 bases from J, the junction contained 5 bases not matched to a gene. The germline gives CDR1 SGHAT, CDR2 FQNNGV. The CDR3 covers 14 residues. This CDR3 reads CASSADRGMETQYF. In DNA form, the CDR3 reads TGTGCCAGCAGCGCGGACAGGGGGATGGAGACCCAGTACTTC.

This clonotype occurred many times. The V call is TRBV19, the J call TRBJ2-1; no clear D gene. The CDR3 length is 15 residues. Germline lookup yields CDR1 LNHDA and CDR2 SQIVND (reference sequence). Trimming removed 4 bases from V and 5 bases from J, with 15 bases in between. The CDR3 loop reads CASSRTPFLDNEQFF. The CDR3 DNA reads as TGTGCCAGTAGTAGGACCCCCTTTTTGGACAATGAGCAGTTCTTC. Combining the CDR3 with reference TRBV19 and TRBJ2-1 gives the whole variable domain DGGITQSPKYLFRKEGQNVTLSCEQNLNHDAMYWYRQDPGQGLRLIYYSQIVNDFQKGDIAEGYSVSREKKESFPLTVTSAQKNPTAFYLCASSRTPFLDNEQFFGPGTRLTVL.

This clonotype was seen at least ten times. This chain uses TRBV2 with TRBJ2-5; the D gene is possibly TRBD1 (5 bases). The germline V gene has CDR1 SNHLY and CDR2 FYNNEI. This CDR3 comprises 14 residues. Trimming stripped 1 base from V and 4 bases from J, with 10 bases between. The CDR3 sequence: CASSEGQGGETQYF. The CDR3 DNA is TGTGCCAGCAGTGAAGGGCAGGGTGGAGAGACCCAGTACTTC.

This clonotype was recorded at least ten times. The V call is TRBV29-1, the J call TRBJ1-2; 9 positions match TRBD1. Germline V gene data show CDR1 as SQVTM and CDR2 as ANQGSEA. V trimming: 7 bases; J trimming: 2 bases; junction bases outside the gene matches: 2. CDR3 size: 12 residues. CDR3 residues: CSADRGNYGYTF. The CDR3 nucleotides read TGCAGCGCAGACAGGGGGAACTATGGCTACACCTTC.

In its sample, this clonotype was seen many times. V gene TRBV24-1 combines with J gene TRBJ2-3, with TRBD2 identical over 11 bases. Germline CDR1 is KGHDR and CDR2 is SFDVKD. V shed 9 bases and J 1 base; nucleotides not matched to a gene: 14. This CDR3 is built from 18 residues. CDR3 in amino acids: CATSPLAGVSPGTDTQYF. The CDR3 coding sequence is TGTGCCACCTCTCCACTAGCGGGAGTATCCCCCGGCACAGATACGCAGTATTTT.

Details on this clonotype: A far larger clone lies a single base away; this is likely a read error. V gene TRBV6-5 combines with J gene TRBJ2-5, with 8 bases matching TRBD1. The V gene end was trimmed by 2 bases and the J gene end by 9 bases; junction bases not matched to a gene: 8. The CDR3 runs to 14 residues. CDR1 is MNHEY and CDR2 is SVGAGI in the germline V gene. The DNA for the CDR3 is TGTGCCAGCAGTTACACCGGACAGGGCAGGGCCCAGTACTTC. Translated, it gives CASSYTGQGRAQYF.

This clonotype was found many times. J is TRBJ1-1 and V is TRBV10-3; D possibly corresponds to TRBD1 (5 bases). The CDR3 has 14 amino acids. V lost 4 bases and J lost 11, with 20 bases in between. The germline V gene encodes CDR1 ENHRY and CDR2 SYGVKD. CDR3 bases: TGTGCCATCAGTGGGGACGGGACTCCGTGGTGGGCTTTCTTT. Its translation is CAISGDGTPWWAFF.

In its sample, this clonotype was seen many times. Written as DNA, the CDR3 is TGCAGTGCGAATCGGAGGGTCCCGAACACCGGGGAGCTGTTTTTT. It specifies CSANRRVPNTGELFF. The chain couples TRBV20-1 to TRBJ2-2; a possible D gene is TRBD2 (6 bases). Per germline, CDR1 DFQATT and CDR2 SNEGSKA (reference sequence). This CDR3 has 15 residues. Trimming cost V 6 bases and J 0 bases, with 14 bases left between them.

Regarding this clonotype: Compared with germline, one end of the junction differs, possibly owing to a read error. CDR3 DNA sequence: TGCAGTTCTAGAGATCTCTACATGGCTACGCAGTATTTT. This codes for CSSRDLYMATQYF. V is TRBV20-1 and J is TRBJ2-3; D call uncertain. Germline V lookup: CDR1 DFQATT, CDR2 SNEGSKA (reference sequence). The CDR3 contains 13 residues.

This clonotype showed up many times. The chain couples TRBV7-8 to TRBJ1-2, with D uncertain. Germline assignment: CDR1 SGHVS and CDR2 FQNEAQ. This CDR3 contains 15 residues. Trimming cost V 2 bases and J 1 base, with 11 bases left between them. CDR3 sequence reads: CASSLSNAVNYGYTF. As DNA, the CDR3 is TGTGCCAGCAGCTTAAGCAACGCGGTTAACTATGGCTACACCTTC.